This T cell receptor beta chain was identified in a study of T cells expressing NK-cell markers. TCRdb re-called the 5' RACE reads and catalogs CDR3 proteins one per entry, DNA excluded. The table for this sample gives around 380,000 distinct CDR3 sequences. Study-level results: No clear determination of HCMV specificity was made for expanded NKG2C+ T cell clones.

Per the germline V gene, CDR1 is SGHRS and CDR2 is YFSETQ. The CDR3 loop spans 15 amino acids. A word on this clonotype: Its antigen is unknown.

Sample: blood T cells: a sorted CD56 or NKG2C T cell subset, CD4+ or CD8+ T cells, or bulk PBMC T cells (not recorded which). The sequence derives from a woman aged 50 to 65 in good health. The chain links TRBV5-1 to TRBJ1-2; TCRdb's D call, TRBD1, is unchecked because there is no DNA. The CDR3 is CASSLDGQALWGYTF.